This record concerns one T cell receptor (beta chain) sequence. Germline lookup yields CDR1 SGHAT and CDR2 FQNNGV. Trimming left V 1 base short and J 0 bases short, with 13 bases between. The CDR3 runs 16 residues. Measured with immunoSEQ multiplex PCR; TCRdb has only the in-frame clones, and not every one. The sample has about 40,000 clones, 90% to 95% seen once. These data originate in a study of T cell changes during pregnancy in multiple sclerosis. The J gene is TRBJ2-7, the V gene TRBV11-2; D unresolved. Specimen: CD8+ T cells from peripheral blood mononuclear cells, collected in the third trimester of pregnancy. This clonotype originated in a female donor with multiple sclerosis, enrolled in a pregnancy study. CDR3 region: CASSLASTGSSYEQYF. The CDR3 region has the DNA TGTGCCAGCAGCTTAGCTAGTACTGGAAGCTCCTACGAGCAGTACTTC.